The 13 T cell receptor beta chains reported below all come from one sample, sequenced in a study of T cell responses to AZD1222 COVID-19 vaccine (dated by TCRdb to about 2021). Interpreted using the paper, the time point label stands for: baseline before first vaccination. Receptor amplification or capture employed the immunoSEQ multiplex PCR assay. Sourced from immuneACCESS, this table was stored by TCRdb with only in-frame sequences that have V and J called. A share of the clones is absent; for the studies checked, an unresolved V gene accounts for under half, and the remainder has no known explanation. The sample table contains about 120,000 clones; only one count was recorded for about 85% of them. The leading ten clones occupy 2.4% of the sample. Specimen: peripheral blood, collected on day 0 of AZD1222 vaccination. Receptors were obtained from an adult in good health.

The chain recombines TRBV5-1 with TRBJ1-1, with 12 nucleotides matching TRBD1. The junction had 15 bases not matched to a gene; V was cut back by 4 bases and J by 11 bases. The CDR3 has 16 residues. The V gene's germline CDR1 is SGHRS and CDR2 YFSETQ. The DNA of the CDR3 is TGCGCCAGCAGCCCGGGACCGGGACAGGGGGCGAAAATGGCTTTCTTT. It translates to CASSPGPGQGAKMAFF.

The chain employs TRBV7-3 and TRBJ2-1; possibly TRBD1 or TRBD2 for D (5 bases each). CDR3 length equals 15 residues. The V end lost 1 base, the J end lost 2 bases, and 9 bases lay between the germline ends. The germline CDR1 and CDR2 sequences are SGHTA and FQGTGA. Here the CDR3 DNA reads TGTGCCAGCAGCTTAAGAGGGGACCCCTACAATGAGCAGTTCTTC. This encodes CASSLRGDPYNEQFF.

The genes are TRBV11-2 and TRBJ1-5; no definite D call. V was trimmed by 3 bases and J by 0 bases, leaving 9 bases between them. Germline CDR1 SGHAT, CDR2 FQNNGV. The length of the CDR3 is 15 residues. CDR3 loop: CASSLSTASNQPQHF. CDR3 nucleotides: TGTGCCAGCAGCTTGTCCACGGCTAGCAATCAGCCCCAGCATTTT.

The chain employs TRBV5-4 and TRBJ2-5; the match to TRBD1 covers 8 bases. The CDR3 spans 17 residues. Germline trimming cut 4 bases from V and 0 bases from J; bases unmatched to any gene: 11. CDR1 is SGHNT and CDR2 is YYREEE in the germline V gene (reference sequence). CDR3 nucleotides: TGTGCCAGCAGCACAACCGGACAGGGCCAGTACCAAGAGACCCAGTACTTC. This encodes CASSTTGQGQYQETQYF. Based on the CDR3 plus reference TRBV5-4 and TRBJ2-5, the full variable domain is ETGVTQSPTHLIKTRGQQVTLRCSSQSGHNTVSWYQQALGQGPQFIFQYYREEENGRGNFPPRFSGLQFPNYSSELNVNALELDDSALYLCASSTTGQGQYQETQYFGPGTRLLVL.

This clone was detected once. The V gene is TRBV24-1, the J gene TRBJ2-5, with a possible D match to TRBD1 (5 bases). The V gene lost 3 bases and the J gene lost 3 bases, with 13 bases spanning the gap. Germline lookup yields CDR1 KGHDR and CDR2 SFDVKD. CDR3 length: 15 amino acids. DNA for the CDR3: TGTGCCACCAGTGATCCCAAGGGCAGGGAAGAGACCCAGTACTTC. Residues: CATSDPKGREETQYF.

A few counts support this clone. The chain couples TRBV10-3 to TRBJ2-3; no clear D. V shed 4 bases and J shed 4 bases, with 12 bases lying between them. The CDR3 covers 14 residues. Per the germline V gene, CDR1 is ENHRY and CDR2 is SYGVKD. CDR3 sequence reads: CAISGSQTPDTQYF. CDR3 DNA: TGTGCCATCAGTGGGTCGCAGACCCCAGATACGCAGTATTTT.

This clone appeared once. The V call is TRBV11-1, the J call TRBJ2-2; tentative D call: TRBD1 (5 bases). CDR3 length: 15 amino acids. CDR1 and CDR2 (germline): SGHAT, FQDESV (reference sequence). V lost 5 bases to trimming and J lost 3 bases, with 13 bases between them. The chain's CDR3 is CASSPTDIYTGELFF. The CDR3 DNA sequence: TGTGCCAGCAGCCCGACAGATATCTACACCGGGGAGCTGTTTTTT.

This chain joins TRBV11-3 and TRBJ1-2, with D unresolved. This CDR3 has 12 amino acids. Trimming shortened V by 5 bases and J by 2 bases, and 6 bases separated the two germline ends. The germline gives CDR1 SGHNT, CDR2 YENEEA. CDR3 sequence (DNA): TGTGCCAGCAGCCCTGAAAACTATGGCTACACCTTC. Its protein product is CASSPENYGYTF.

The chain recombines TRBV11-2 with TRBJ1-2; D is perhaps TRBD1 (5 bases). V shed 5 bases and J shed 7 bases, with 14 bases lying between them. The CDR3 contains 13 residues. Germline V lookup: CDR1 SGHAT, CDR2 FQNNGV. The CDR3 DNA follows: TGTGCCAGCAGCACTAGCACAGGCGGTGGCTACACCTTC. Its translation: CASSTSTGGGYTF.

The CDR3: CASSKGGADTQYF. The CDR3 coding sequence is TGTGCCAGCAGTAAGGGCGGGGCAGATACGCAGTATTTT. The genes are TRBV12-3 or TRBV12-4 and TRBJ2-3, with D perhaps TRBD2 (6 bases). This CDR3 spans 13 amino acids. V gave up 5 bases and J gave up 4 bases, with 10 bases separating them.

This CDR3 reads CASRSGGKGDTQYF. CDR3 DNA: TGTGCCAGCAGGTCGGGAGGGAAGGGGGATACGCAGTATTTT. The V gene is TRBV28, the J gene TRBJ2-3; 8 bases are a match to TRBD2. The CDR3 consists of 14 residues. Germline V gene lookup returns CDR1 MDHEN and CDR2 SYDVKM. V was pared by 6 bases and J by 6 bases, with 8 bases of the junction left unmatched.

The chain combines TRBV19 with TRBJ1-1; no clear D. V was shortened by 5 bases and J by 6 bases, with 16 bases between the two germline ends. Germline V gene data show CDR1 as LNHDA and CDR2 as SQIVND (reference sequence). The CDR3 sequence is 14 residues long. CDR3: CASSPRSAGPEAFF. CDR3 nucleotide sequence: TGTGCCAGTAGTCCCCGGAGCGCCGGCCCTGAAGCTTTCTTT.

The chain uses TRBV2 and TRBJ1-2; TRBD1 matches at 7 bases. The germline V gene encodes CDR1 SNHLY and CDR2 FYNNEI. V lost 7 bases, J lost 8 bases, and 13 bases stayed unmatched. This CDR3 has 14 amino acids. This chain's CDR3 is CASTEWDSLKGYTF. Here the CDR3 DNA reads TGTGCCAGCACCGAGTGGGACAGCTTGAAAGGCTACACCTTC.